This T cell receptor (beta chain) derives from a study of T cells in Graves' hyperthyroidism and ophthalmopathy. This clonotype appeared many times. The germline gives CDR1 SNHLY, CDR2 FYNNEI. The CDR3 extends over 17 amino acids. The trim removed 3 bases at V and 4 bases at J, leaving 13 bases unmatched. What was amplified from RNA transcripts were TCR beta CDR3 regions. Carried out on the TCR CDR3, a first-round RT-PCR used the HTBI primer set. Using its own MiXCR run on the multiplex PCR reads, TCRdb lists one record per CDR3 protein. Among 400,000 to 500,000 distinct CDR3 sequences listed, about 15% were seen once.

Sequenced sample: blood. This receptor was obtained from a woman under 30 with Graves' hyperthyroidism. This rearrangement joins TRBV2 to TRBJ2-3, with TRBD2 identical over 7 bases. CDR3 loop: CASSEEGAGSLPDTQYF. The CDR3 bases are TGTGCCAGCAGTGAGGAGGGAGCGGGGTCCCTCCCAGATACGCAGTATTTT. The whole variable domain, filled in from reference TRBV2 and TRBJ2-3, reads EPEVTQTPSHQVTQMGQEVILRCVPISNHLYFYWYRQILGQKVEFLVSFYNNEISEKSEIFDDQFSVERPDGSNFTLKIRSTKLEDSAMYFCASSEEGAGSLPDTQYFGPGTRLTVL.